Given below is one TCR beta chain in context. What it binds is unknown. This sample was included in a study of cytomegalovirus exposure and HLA in healthy donors. Primers: 60 Vbeta forward and 13 Jbeta reverse. Sequencing was performed with immunoSEQ multiplex PCR; in TCRdb, only in-frame clones are kept and a portion is missing. The table records under 200,000 clones, roughly 80% of them present only once. Overall study findings and caveats: CMV serostatus was the sole immune exposure information available. A reported reduction in N-insertions relative to the roughly 710-donor mean was seen in an Asian-associated ancestry cluster in a later analysis.

The J segment lost 5 bases and the V segment lost 5 bases, leaving 9 bases of the junction unmatched. This CDR3 spans 14 amino acids. Germline lookup yields CDR1 MNHNS and CDR2 SASEGT. The rearrangement uses TRBV6-1 and TRBJ2-7, with 7 bases identical to TRBD1. The TCR comes from a woman between 45 and 65 years old in good health and CMV-seronegative. Sequenced material: PBMCs. CDR3 bases: TGTGCCAGCAGTCCGGGACAGCAGTTAAACGAGCAGTACTTC. This codes for CASSPGQQLNEQYF.